The 19 T cell receptor beta chains listed next were all sequenced from one sample in a study of blood T cell repertoires in COVID-19. TCRdb's table, derived via immunoSEQ multiplex PCR, lists solely in-frame clones and lacks some. The data hold under 300,000 clones, with roughly 84% observed a single time. Material for sequencing was peripheral blood. The receptors come from a human donor with COVID-19, enrolled during active disease. The donor label of this sample is uncertain.

The genes are TRBV5-1 and TRBJ2-7; 8 bases align to TRBD1. The germline V gene has CDR1 SGHRS and CDR2 YFSETQ. Trimming removed 0 bases from V and 2 bases from J; junction bases left unmatched: 4. This CDR3 region has 15 residues. The CDR3 DNA reads TGCGCCAGCAGCTTGGGGGACAGGAACGCCTACGAGCAGTACTTC. Protein: CASSLGDRNAYEQYF.

In its sample, this clone was seen once. V is TRBV6-2 or TRBV6-3 and J is TRBJ1-5; the D gene is possibly TRBD1 (5 bases). Per the germline V gene, CDR1 is MNHEY and CDR2 is SVGEGT. The CDR3 is 14 residues long. V shed 2 bases and J shed 3 bases, with 8 bases lying between them. The chain's CDR3 is CASSYGQPNQPQHF. CDR3 in DNA: TGTGCCAGCAGTTACGGACAACCCAATCAGCCCCAGCATTTT.

The CDR3 DNA follows: TGTGCCAGCAGCCAAGATCACGCGCCGGGAACTAGCACAGATACGCAGTATTTT. This translates into CASSQDHAPGTSTDTQYF. The chain uses TRBV3-1 (or the pseudogene TRBV3-2) and TRBJ2-3; maybe TRBD2 (5 bases). CDR1 is LGHDT, CDR2 YNNKEL, per germline (reference sequence). This CDR3 has 18 residues. V lost 0 bases and J lost 0, with 16 bases in between.

The rearrangement links TRBV27 to TRBJ2-1; the match to TRBD1 covers 7 bases. V gave up 7 bases and J gave up 3 bases; unmatched junction bases: 6. This CDR3 has 14 amino acids. Germline V gives CDR1 MNHEY, CDR2 SMNVEV (reference sequence). The CDR3 loop is CASTPTGLYNEQFF. Here the CDR3 DNA reads TGTGCCAGCACCCCGACAGGGCTCTACAATGAGCAGTTCTTC.

V and J are TRBV5-1 and TRBJ2-3; 7 bases match TRBD1. V shed 6 bases, J shed 2 bases, and the junction held 6 bases outside the gene matches. Germline CDR1 and CDR2: SGHRS and YFSETQ. The CDR3 runs to 14 residues. The CDR3 reads CASKMGQPTDTQYF. The CDR3 DNA reads as TGCGCCAGCAAGATGGGACAGCCCACAGATACGCAGTATTTT.

This chain links TRBV3-1 (or the pseudogene TRBV3-2) with TRBJ1-1, with D uncertain. The CDR3 contains 14 residues. From germline, CDR1 is LGHDT and CDR2 YNNKEL (reference sequence). V shed 0 bases and J shed 5 bases, with 10 bases lying between them. The CDR3 here is CASSQESGGTEAFF. CDR3 coding DNA: TGTGCCAGCAGCCAAGAATCAGGAGGGACTGAAGCTTTCTTT.

The chain combines TRBV12-3 or TRBV12-4 with TRBJ2-5, with D possibly being TRBD2 (6 bases). There are 13 residues in the CDR3. Trimming stripped 6 bases from V and 7 bases from J, with 15 bases between. CDR3 region: CASSSGTPGTQYF. In DNA form, the CDR3 reads TGTGCCAGCAGCTCCGGGACTCCGGGGACCCAGTACTTC.

This chain links TRBV7-2 with TRBJ2-5; D uncertain. The CDR3 covers 15 residues. Trimming left V 1 base short and J 7 bases short, with 16 bases between. CDR1 and CDR2 (germline): SGHTA, FQGNSA. DNA for the CDR3: TGTGCCAGCAGCTTAGTTTTGGGCGCACCAGGGACCCAGTACTTC. The encoded protein is CASSLVLGAPGTQYF.

This clone has just one count. The genes are TRBV4-1 and TRBJ2-2, with TRBD2 identical over 10 bases. V shed 1 base, J shed 5 bases, and the junction held 16 bases outside the gene matches. Germline-derived CDR1 and CDR2 are MGHRA and YSYEKL. CDR3 size: 20 residues. This CDR3 reads CASSQGVSSGRGGRTGELFF. In DNA form, the CDR3 reads TGCGCCAGCAGCCAAGGGGTATCTAGCGGGAGAGGTGGTAGGACCGGGGAGCTGTTTTTT.

The V gene is TRBV3-1 (or the pseudogene TRBV3-2), the J gene TRBJ2-7; the match to TRBD2 covers 11 bases. This CDR3 comprises 15 residues. The germline gives CDR1 LGHDT, CDR2 YNNKEL (reference sequence). V gave up 3 bases and J gave up 2 bases; unmatched junction bases: 3. The CDR3 coding sequence is TGTGCCAGCAGCCATACTAGCGGGAGAGCCTACGAGCAGTACTTC. Translation gives CASSHTSGRAYEQYF.

J is TRBJ1-1 and V is TRBV5-4, with D uncertain. V was trimmed by 1 base and J by 0 bases, leaving 10 bases between them. Germline V lookup: CDR1 SGHNT, CDR2 YYREEE (reference sequence). The CDR3 loop spans 15 amino acids. The CDR3 is CASSLNGRMNTEAFF. Here the CDR3 DNA reads TGTGCCAGCAGCTTGAACGGTCGCATGAACACTGAAGCTTTCTTT.

The chain employs TRBV9 and TRBJ1-1; D is undetermined. CDR1 is SGDLS, CDR2 YYNGEE, per germline. The V gene lost 6 bases and the J gene lost 4 bases, with 13 bases spanning the gap. This CDR3 is built from 13 residues. In DNA, the CDR3 is TGTGCCAGCACCGCTAGGGCGGGCACTGAAGCTTTCTTT. It codes for CASTARAGTEAFF.

As concerns this clone: One end of the junction does not line up with germline, which may come from a read error. The V and J genes are TRBV3-1 (or the pseudogene TRBV3-2) and TRBJ1-3; no firm D call. The CDR3 totals 12 residues. CDR1 is LGHDT and CDR2 is YNNKEL in the germline V gene (reference sequence). CDR3 DNA: TGTGCCAGCAGCCAAGGGTTAGGGAGCTTCGAATTT. It yields the protein CASSQGLGSFEF.

The gene calls are TRBV30 and TRBJ2-3; D possibly corresponds to TRBD2 (5 bases). CDR1 is GTSNPN, CDR2 SVGIG, per germline (reference sequence). The length of the CDR3 is 13 residues. The ends were cut back, 7 bases at V and 0 bases at J, with 11 bases in the middle. The CDR3 is CASIARSTDTQYF. In DNA, the CDR3 is TGTGCCTCGATAGCGCGTAGCACAGATACGCAGTATTTT.

The gene calls are TRBV7-8 and TRBJ2-1, with 9 bases that match TRBD1. CDR1 and CDR2 from the germline V gene are SGHVS and FQNEAQ. The CDR3 is made up of 15 amino acids. V was clipped by 2 bases and J by 5 bases; unmatched bases: 4. The CDR3 DNA reads as TGTGCCAGCAGCTTACCCGGGACAGGGAACAATGAGCAGTTCTTC. Translation gives CASSLPGTGNNEQFF.

The chain links TRBV6-2 or TRBV6-3 to TRBJ1-2; D is perhaps TRBD1 (6 bases). The ends were cut back, 6 bases at V and 1 base at J, with 24 bases in the middle. The CDR3 has 18 residues. Germline assignment: CDR1 MNHEY and CDR2 SVGEGT. This CDR3 reads CASSPLDSSADLNYGYTF. CDR3 DNA sequence: TGTGCCAGCAGCCCTTTGGACAGCTCCGCCGATCTTAACTATGGCTACACCTTC.

This chain joins TRBV3-1 (or the pseudogene TRBV3-2) and TRBJ2-7; 8 bases align to TRBD2. Trimming removed 0 bases from V and 10 bases from J; junction bases left unmatched: 14. There are 16 residues in the CDR3. Germline CDR1 is LGHDT and CDR2 is YNNKEL (reference sequence). The CDR3 sequence is CASSQDTSGALFGQYF. In DNA form, the CDR3 reads TGTGCCAGCAGCCAAGACACTAGCGGAGCCCTCTTCGGACAGTACTTC.

J is TRBJ1-1 and V is TRBV6-5; D gene ambiguous. The CDR3 is 15 amino acids. Per germline, CDR1 MNHEY and CDR2 SVGAGI. V was shortened by 0 bases and J by 0 bases, with 8 bases between the two germline ends. The CDR3, as DNA: TGTGCCAGCAGTTACTCGAGTTCCATGAACACTGAAGCTTTCTTT. Its translation is CASSYSSSMNTEAFF.

This clone was seen only once. V is TRBV5-4 and J is TRBJ2-7; TRBD1 matches at 7 bases. The V and J ends lost 4 bases and 3 bases, in that order; junction bases with no gene match: 7. The CDR3 is 14 amino acids. CDR1 is SGHNT and CDR2 is YYREEE in the germline V gene (reference sequence). The CDR3 DNA reads as TGTGCCAGCAGCCGGACAGGCCCCGACTACGAGCAGTACTTC. This translates into CASSRTGPDYEQYF.